What follows is one T cell receptor beta chain and its context. What this receptor recognizes is not known. The input lacks base qualities; no much larger clone sits a single base away. This entry belongs to a study of shared clonotypes between healthy human individuals (dated by TCRdb to between 2020 and 2021). For the wider study: Three men and two women, aged 18 to 49 years, made up the cohort. To estimate repertoire size and how much clonotype sharing occurs between individuals, the study deeply sequenced the blood TCR repertoires of several healthy adults. To increase sequencing depth and limit assay-specific biases, different laboratories used diverse techniques to prepare libraries and sequence TCR repertoires. Per donor, three plates each were used for CD4 naive and CD4 memory, two for CD8 naive, and one for CD8 memory. Between about 0.8 and 9 billion PBMCs per donor were obtained by leukapheresis.

The germline V gene (reference sequence) sets CDR1 to MNHEY and CDR2 to SMNVEV. The CDR3 goes from the cysteine to the phenylalanine over 14 residues. Solely the CDR3 DNA is kept, with 42 bases framed from the first base. V sheds 6 bases and J sheds 6 bases, leaving 14 bases between their ends. CD8 naive samples consisted of CD45RO-negative cells that were positively selected for CCR7, yielding a CD45RA+CCR7+ population without TemRA cells. Donors were healthy HIV-negative adults with no recently reported acute infections or vaccinations. All donors were Caucasian adults living in Nashville, Tennessee, USA. Blood was collected by leukapheresis, and PBMCs were isolated by Ficoll-Histopaque density gradient centrifugation and then cryopreserved in liquid nitrogen vapor phase. Analytical flow cytometry was used to check the purity and quantity of every magnetically sorted T cell population. From each sorted fraction, genomic DNA was isolated and quantified by UV absorbance on a Nanodrop 2000c.

The paper's findings and limits, for the study overall: Compared with non-shared clonotypes, the clonotypes found in all four sorted-subset donors had higher generation probabilities. Sampling was restricted to blood, and TCR repertoires in tissue are likely to differ from TCR repertoires in blood. The small number of donors limited the genetic and exposure-history diversity represented. Pairwise subsampling led to the expectation that sequencing depth would affect the degree of clonotype sharing among donors. Estimated clonotype richness was generally larger for naive than for memory subsets. Rarefaction of sorted-subset datasets indicated incomplete sequencing despite the large sequencing depth. Roughly 5% of naive CD4, 3.5% of naive CD8, around 2.3% of memory CD4, and over 0.35% of memory CD8 clonotypes were shared across four donors.

Using the deep immunoSEQ assay, multiplex PCR amplified TCR CDR3 regions from genomic DNA. For each cell subset, the extracted genomic DNA was distributed evenly across all wells of several immunoSEQ 96-well plates, and each plate served as one replicate. For sorted subsets, 150 to 250 ng of genomic DNA, equivalent to 25,000 to 35,000 T cell genomes, went into each replicate PCR. The purified libraries were quantified using a Qubit 3.0 fluorometer, sized with a Bioanalyzer 2100, and then quantified again using the KAPA Library Quantification kit. Every immunoSEQ 96-well plate was sequenced on a dedicated single-read 150-cycle Illumina NextSeq 550 flow cell. The study's processing was this. The immunoSEQ output contained only junctional sequences without quality scores, so filtering could not match that applied to full-length reads. Sequences were annotated with PyIR, a Python wrapper for IgBLAST v1.9, using IMGT germline references to assign V/J genes and CDR3. Reads were filtered out if the reads had weak V/J assignments (E-value above 1e-6), no CDR3, stop codons, out-of-frame junctions, or ambiguous translated residues. V3J clonotypes were defined as sequences sharing an identical inferred V gene, J gene, and CDR3 amino acid sequence. Percentage overlap between repertoires was computed as shared unique clonotypes divided by the size of the smaller repertoire. Three approaches were used to assess repertoire richness: RTK rarefaction, the Chao1 estimator, and Recon v2.1 estimates of unobserved clonotypes. OLGA was used to compute generation probabilities for all TCRbeta clonotypes that the gDNA method yielded from a few donors. The source is immuneACCESS, and TCRdb retained only in-frame sequences with V and J called. Part of the clones is not carried over; for the studies checked, unresolved V genes explain less than half of this, and the remainder is unexplained. The DNA gave D and trimming, while V, J and clone size come from that table. The sample profile shows millions of clones; around 96% of them were found once. The ten largest account for approximately 1.2% of the sample.

Recombination linked TRBV27 to TRBJ2-2; the D element could tentatively be TRBD1 or TRBD2, as 5 bases agree for each. The sequenced sample was naive CD8+ T cells sorted from blood. According to the study, the label for this sample's cell subset or site signals: CD45RA+CCR7+. This receptor was identified in a man younger than 30 in good health. The bases read TGTGCCAGCAGACCGGGACCCTCGGCCGGGGAGCTGTTTTTT. This codes for CASRPGPSAGELFF.